This T cell receptor beta chain was identified during a study of identical twins. Using its own MiXCR run on the 5' RACE reads, TCRdb lists one record per CDR3 protein. The sample gives about 690,000 distinct CDR3 sequences, roughly 6% of which show up once; under 2% is in the top ten. Germline V gene sequence: CDR1 DFQATT, CDR2 SNEGSKA (reference sequence). V was pared by 3 bases and J by 2 bases, with 9 bases of the junction left unmatched. The CDR3 contains 17 residues. A few counts support this clonotype. Its antigen is unknown. Study findings and constraints: Without tracking the same donors, conclusions rested on cross-sectional statistical analysis. The abundant beta clonotypes from cord blood had fewer insertions, and memory repertoires had none of this.

The rearrangement links TRBV20-1 to TRBJ2-3; 12 nucleotides match TRBD2. This TCR came from a man younger than 35 in good health. Sample: naive T cells sorted from blood. The CDR3 here is CSASGGLAGSLTDTQYF. In DNA, the CDR3 is TGCAGTGCTAGCGGCGGACTAGCGGGAAGTCTCACAGATACGCAGTATTTT.